The table lists the clone carrying this T cell receptor (beta chain) with a few counts. Its antigen is unidentified. An equimolar mix of two oligonucleotides served as the beta constant-region primer for TRBC1 and TRBC2. Four rounds of PCR amplified the ligated cDNA using nested alpha and beta constant-region primers plus SP2. One entry per CDR3 protein, called by TCRdb with MiXCR from the UMI-ligation and nested PCR reads. This table holds under 40,000 distinct CDR3 sequences, about 14% found once. The data were taken from a study of naive and memory T cell subsets. Study-level points and caveats: Over 85% of naive TCR sequences appeared only once, unlike memory subsets.

Germline loops: CDR1 MNHEY, CDR2 SVGEGT. V lost 4 bases and J 4 bases, leaving 14 bases between the germline ends. This CDR3 comprises 15 residues. Four subsets defined by CD45RA and CD27 were sorted after CD3, CD4, CD8 and live/dead staining. This sequence originates from a human donor in good health. V usage is TRBV6-2 or TRBV6-3 and J usage is TRBJ2-1; TRBD2 is a possible D gene (5 bases). The sequenced material came from effector memory CD4+ T cells from blood. The sample's subset: effector memory, CD45RA- CD27-. The CDR3 protein is CASSSHRTDYNEQFF. In DNA form, the CDR3 reads TGTGCCAGCAGTTCCCACCGGACTGATTACAATGAGCAGTTCTTC.